The entry below gives a single T cell receptor (beta chain) sequence along with its context. Its antigen is unknown. A much larger clonotype is one base distant, so this may be a read error. The conserved closing phenylalanine or tryptophan is absent in this CDR3, likely reflecting a read error. It was with a sample-barcoded 5' primer and a J-beta primer mix that a second PCR of roughly 7 to 12 cycles was run. TCRdb recomputed calls from the 5' RACE reads with MiXCR, one row per CDR3 protein. The data contain hundreds of thousands of distinct CDR3 sequences, 40% to 50% of them singletons. The data stem from a study of blood T cells in healthy people across ages. Findings of the study overall: TCR beta diversity correlated strongly with naive T cell percentage. Measured against age, TCR beta diversity per million T cells decreased in a roughly linear manner.

Collection of roughly 9.6 milliliters of peripheral blood was performed for each donor. This receptor was taken from a man aged 55 to 70 in good health. Sequenced material: blood.

The CDR3 here is CASSYTTVTAGQWEQYL. CDR3 nucleotides: TGTGCCAGCAGTTACACTACTGTGACAGCTGGTCAATGGGAGCAGTACCTC. The chain joins TRBV6-6 to TRBJ2-4; the D call may be TRBD1 or TRBD2 (5 bases each). Germline values: CDR1 MNHNY, CDR2 SVGAGI (reference sequence). There are 17 residues in the CDR3. V dropped 2 bases and J dropped 13 bases, with 27 bases sitting between them.